Below are 10 T cell receptor beta chains sequenced from a single sample in a study of blood T cell repertoires in COVID-19. This table comes from immunoSEQ multiplex PCR, and its TCRdb copy is limited to in-frame clones, with some not included. Among fewer than 90,000 clones listed, approximately 80% were seen once. Sequencing input: peripheral blood. These receptors were obtained from a man aged 55 to 70 with COVID-19, enrolled during active disease.

In this sample, this clone turned up a few times. The chain links TRBV6-1 to TRBJ2-5, with no clear D. Trimming removed 1 base from V and 7 bases from J, with 4 bases in between. Germline CDR1 MNHNS, CDR2 SASEGT. The CDR3 runs 11 residues. The CDR3, as DNA: TGTGCCAGCAGTGAAGTCTGGACCCAGTACTTC. Its protein is CASSEVWTQYF.

The chain joins TRBV11-3 to TRBJ2-5; TRBD2 matches 14 bases. CDR1 is SGHNT and CDR2 is YENEEA in the germline V gene. The ends lost 5 bases at V and 2 bases at J; junction bases unmatched: 4. The CDR3 is 16 amino acids. CDR3 loop: CASSTGTSGGQETQYF. CDR3 in DNA: TGTGCCAGCAGCACTGGGACTAGCGGGGGTCAAGAGACCCAGTACTTC.

Here the CDR3 reads CAWAGTGDLNQPQHF. CDR3 DNA sequence: TGTGCCTGGGCCGGAACAGGGGACTTAAATCAGCCCCAGCATTTT. This chain links TRBV30 with TRBJ1-5; 7 bases fit TRBD1. CDR3 size: 15 residues. Unmatched junction bases numbered 11, after V lost 5 bases and J lost 4 bases. The germline CDR1 and CDR2 sequences are GTSNPN and SVGIG (reference sequence).

The V and J genes are TRBV4-1 and TRBJ1-2; the D gene is possibly TRBD1 (5 bases). CDR3 length: 14 residues. V gave up 1 base and J gave up 4 bases, with 10 bases separating them. Germline CDR1 is MGHRA and CDR2 is YSYEKL. The DNA for the CDR3 is TGCGCCAGCAGCCAAGGACAGCTTGCCTATGGCTACACCTTC. It yields the protein CASSQGQLAYGYTF.

V is TRBV9 and J is TRBJ2-5, with TRBD1 as a possible D gene (5 bases). The CDR3 is 15 amino acids. Trimming stripped 4 bases from V and 2 bases from J, with 15 bases between. Germline CDR1 and CDR2: SGDLS and YYNGEE. The CDR3: CASSPPLGAQETQYF. CDR3 DNA sequence: TGTGCCAGCAGCCCCCCGCTAGGGGCTCAAGAGACCCAGTACTTC.

The genes are TRBV7-2 and TRBJ2-3; a weak D match, TRBD2 (5 bases). V was cut by 1 base and J by 1 base, with 9 bases left in between. The CDR3 is 15 amino acids. Germline CDR1 SGHTA, CDR2 FQGNSA. The DNA for the CDR3 is TGTGCCAGCAGCTTAGTGCATAGCGGCACAGATACGCAGTATTTT. It specifies CASSLVHSGTDTQYF.

Only a few counts were recorded for this clone. The chain has TRBV4-1 and TRBJ1-5, with D possibly TRBD1 on 5 matching bases. With 1 base removed from V and 3 bases from J, the gap between germline ends came to 7 bases. From germline, CDR1 is MGHRA and CDR2 YSYEKL. The CDR3 is made up of 14 amino acids. DNA for the CDR3: TGCGCCAGCAGCCAAGTTGGGGCCAATCAGCCCCAGCATTTT. Its translation: CASSQVGANQPQHF.

The chain combines TRBV6-4 with TRBJ2-1; D is perhaps TRBD1 (6 bases). Germline assignment: CDR1 MRHNA and CDR2 SNTAGT. This CDR3 is 15 amino acids long. V dropped 6 bases and J dropped 1 base, with 13 bases sitting between them. CDR3: CASSELQGSYNEQFF. The DNA of the CDR3 is TGTGCCAGCAGCGAACTACAGGGTTCCTACAATGAGCAGTTCTTC.

The gene calls are TRBV7-6 and TRBJ2-3, with 9 bases aligning to TRBD2. The CDR3 spans 16 residues. Trimming cost V 5 bases and J 2 bases; bases outside gene matches: 8. Per germline, CDR1 SGHVS and CDR2 FNYEAQ. CDR3 protein: CASSPNAGGITDTQYF. The CDR3 DNA sequence: TGTGCCAGCAGCCCTAACGCGGGAGGGATCACAGATACGCAGTATTTT.

The chain joins TRBV5-4 to TRBJ2-7, with TRBD1 as a possible D gene (6 bases). Deletions cut 0 bases from V and 11 bases from J, with 24 bases between. CDR3 size: 16 residues. CDR1 is SGHNT, CDR2 YYREEE, per germline (reference sequence). The CDR3 region is CASSLVVSVWGRTKYF. The CDR3 coding sequence is TGTGCCAGCAGCTTGGTGGTTAGCGTCTGGGGGCGGACAAAGTACTTC. Variable domain in full (rest from reference TRBV5-4 and TRBJ2-7): ETGVTQSPTHLIKTRGQQVTLRCSSQSGHNTVSWYQQALGQGPQFIFQYYREEENGRGNFPPRFSGLQFPNYSSELNVNALELDDSALYLCASSLVVSVWGRTKYFGPGTRLTVT.